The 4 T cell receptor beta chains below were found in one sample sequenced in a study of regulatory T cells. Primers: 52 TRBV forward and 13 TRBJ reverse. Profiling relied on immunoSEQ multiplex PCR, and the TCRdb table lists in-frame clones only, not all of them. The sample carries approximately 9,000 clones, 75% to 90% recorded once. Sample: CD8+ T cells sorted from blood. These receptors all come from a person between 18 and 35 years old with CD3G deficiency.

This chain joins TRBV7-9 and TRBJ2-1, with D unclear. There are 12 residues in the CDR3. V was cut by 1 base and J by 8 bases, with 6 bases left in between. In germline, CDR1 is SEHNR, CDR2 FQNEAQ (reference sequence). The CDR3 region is CASSLGPDEQFF. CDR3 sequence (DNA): TGTGCCAGCAGCTTAGGGCCCGATGAGCAGTTCTTC.

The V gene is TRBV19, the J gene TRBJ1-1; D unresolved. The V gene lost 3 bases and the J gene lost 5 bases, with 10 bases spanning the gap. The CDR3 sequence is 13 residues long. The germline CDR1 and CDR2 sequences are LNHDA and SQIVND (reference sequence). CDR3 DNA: TGTGCCAGTAGTATCGGGCAGTTTACTGAAGCTTTCTTT. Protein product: CASSIGQFTEAFF. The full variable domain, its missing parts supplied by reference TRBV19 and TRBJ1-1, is DGGITQSPKYLFRKEGQNVTLSCEQNLNHDAMYWYRQDPGQGLRLIYYSQIVNDFQKGDIAEGYSVSREKKESFPLTVTSAQKNPTAFYLCASSIGQFTEAFFGQGTRLTVV.

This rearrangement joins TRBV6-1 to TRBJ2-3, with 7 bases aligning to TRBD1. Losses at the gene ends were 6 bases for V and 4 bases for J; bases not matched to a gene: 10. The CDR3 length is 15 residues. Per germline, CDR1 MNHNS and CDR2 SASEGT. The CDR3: CASSADRVIADTQYF. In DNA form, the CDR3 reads TGTGCCAGCAGCGCTGACAGGGTAATAGCAGATACGCAGTATTTT.

The CDR3 DNA follows: TGTGCCAGCAGTTACCGGGGGGGAGACAGTTTTCACTACGAGCAGTACTTC. Amino acids: CASSYRGGDSFHYEQYF. The gene calls are TRBV28 and TRBJ2-7; 8 positions agree with TRBD2. The V gene's germline CDR1 is MDHEN and CDR2 SYDVKM. The CDR3 is made up of 17 amino acids. Germline trimming cut 4 bases from V and 3 bases from J; bases unmatched to any gene: 14.